This T cell receptor (beta chain) was sequenced in a study of identical twins. Study-wide points: Zero-insertion results could be subject to partial confounding by invariant MAIT and iNKT cells. In drawing conclusions, the study used cross-sectional statistical analysis and did not follow the same donors.

TCRdb passed the 5' RACE reads through MiXCR, listing each CDR3 protein once. The data contain a few hundred thousand distinct CDR3 sequences, roughly a tenth of them singletons. All donors were healthy, and all were Caucasian. A remark on this clonotype: Its specificity is unknown.

The receptor was isolated from a man aged 50-59 years in good health. Sequencing was performed on memory T cells sorted from blood.

CDR3 loop: CASLAQGWGQPQHF. CDR3 nucleotide sequence: TGTGCCAGCCTTGCTCAGGGATGGGGCCAGCCCCAGCATTTT. V is TRBV28 and J is TRBJ1-5; a weak D match, TRBD1 (5 bases). V was trimmed by 8 bases and J by 7 bases, leaving 18 bases between them. This CDR3 comprises 14 residues. Germline-derived CDR1 and CDR2 are MDHEN and SYDVKM.